This TCR beta chain emerged from a study of patients and donors after allogeneic stem cell transplantation. This clonotype was detected only a few times. TCRdb redid the calling of the RT-PCR reads with MiXCR, one entry per CDR3 protein. The sample records about 960,000 distinct CDR3 sequences, about a sixth being singletons. Losses at the gene ends were 6 bases for V and 2 bases for J; bases not matched to a gene: 6. Germline CDR1 and CDR2: MNHNS and SASEGT. The CDR3 sequence is 14 residues long. The J gene is TRBJ2-7, the V gene TRBV6-1; 8 bases are a match to TRBD2. The sequence was collected from a human donor who was either an allogeneic HSCT recipient or a stem cell or donor lymphocyte infusion donor (not recorded which). It is not recorded whose cells these are; they may come from a transplant donor. The material sequenced was blood, either unsorted or a sorted T cell fraction (not recorded which). The CDR3 bases are TGTGCCAGCAGGGAAACTAGCGGCCCCTACGAGCAGTACTTC. This sequence encodes CASRETSGPYEQYF.